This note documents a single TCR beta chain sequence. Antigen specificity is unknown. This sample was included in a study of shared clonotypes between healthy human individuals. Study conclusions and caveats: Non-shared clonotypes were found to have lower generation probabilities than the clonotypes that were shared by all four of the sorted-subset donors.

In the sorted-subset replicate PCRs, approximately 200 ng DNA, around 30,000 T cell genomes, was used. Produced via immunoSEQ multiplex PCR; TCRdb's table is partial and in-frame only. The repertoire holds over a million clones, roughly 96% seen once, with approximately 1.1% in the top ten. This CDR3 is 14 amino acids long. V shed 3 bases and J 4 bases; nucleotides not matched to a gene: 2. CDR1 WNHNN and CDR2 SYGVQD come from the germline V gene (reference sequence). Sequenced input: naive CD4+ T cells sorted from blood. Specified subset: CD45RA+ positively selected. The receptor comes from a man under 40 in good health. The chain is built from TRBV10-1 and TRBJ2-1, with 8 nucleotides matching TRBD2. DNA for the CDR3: TGCGCCAGCAGTGAAGCGGGAGTTTACAATGAGCAGTTCTTC. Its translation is CASSEAGVYNEQFF.